These T cell receptor beta chains were read from a single sample in a study of cytomegalovirus exposure and HLA in healthy donors. Profiling relied on immunoSEQ multiplex PCR, and the TCRdb table lists in-frame clones only, not all of them. The table lists 200,000 or so clones, 84% of them singletons. Sequenced sample: PBMCs. These receptors all stem from a woman younger than 45 in good health and CMV-seropositive. The CDR3 runs from the conserved cysteine through the conserved F or W. Fields, in order: J gene, D gene, V gene, CDR3 length, clone size, CDR3 DNA, CDR3 protein. D genes are given only for firm matches. The size field is filled for only some rows; it gives once, few, many or a size class.

>TRBJ2-5|TRBD2|TRBV6-5|15|.
TGTGCCACCCTGGATGCGGGAGGAGTACAAGAGACCCAGTACTTC
CATLDAGGVQETQYF
>TRBJ1-3|.|TRBV28|15|once
TGTGCCAGCAGGCCCTCAGGAATCTCTGGAAACACCATATATTTT
CASRPSGISGNTIYF
>TRBJ2-2|TRBD2|TRBV7-9|15|.
TGTGCCGGCGGCGGGAGAGGAAAGAACACCGGGGAGCTGTTTTTT
CAGGGRGKNTGELFF
>TRBJ1-2|.|TRBV6-5|11|once
TGTGCCAGCAGTGTAGGGGGTGGCTACACCTTC
CASSVGGGYTF
>TRBJ1-2|.|TRBV7-2|17|.
TGTGCCAGCAGCTTAGTATGGAACTTCGGGGCTAACTATGGCTACACCTTC
CASSLVWNFGANYGYTF
>TRBJ2-3|.|TRBV5-1|14|once
TGCGCCAGCAGCCATTCCGCAGTGGAGGATACGCAGTATTTT
CASSHSAVEDTQYF
>TRBJ2-3|.|TRBV4-2|16|.
TGTGCCAGCATGCTTAAGGGAGGCGGGAAAACAGATACGCAGTATTTT
CASMLKGGGKTDTQYF
>TRBJ1-5|TRBD1|TRBV4-2|16|few
TGTGCCAGCAGCCAAGAAATCGGACAGGGGAGGCAGCCCCAGCATTTT
CASSQEIGQGRQPQHF
>TRBJ1-3|TRBD1|TRBV9|19|.
TGTGCCAGCAGCGGAGGGGACGGTGCCAACAGGGGAGGTGGAAACACCATATATTTT
CASSGGDGANRGGGNTIYF
>TRBJ1-1|.|TRBV27|13|.
TGTGCCAGCAGTTTACTCTCGAACACTGAAGCTTTCTTT
CASSLLSNTEAFF
>TRBJ1-1|TRBD1|TRBV2|15|.
TGTGCCAGCAGAATGGACAGGGCAGTGAACACTGAAGCTTTCTTT
CASRMDRAVNTEAFF
>TRBJ1-2|.|TRBV2|17|.
TGTGCCAGCAGTGATATCGCTGGGGGGGGACTGCTCTATGGCTACACCTTC
CASSDIAGGGLLYGYTF
>TRBJ1-2|TRBD1|TRBV7-2|15|.
TGTGCCAGCAGCGTTCAGACAGGGGGCGACTATGGCTACACCTTC
CASSVQTGGDYGYTF
>TRBJ2-7|TRBD2|TRBV5-4|15|.
TGTGCCAGCAGCTATTCCGGGACTAGCGCCTACGAGCAGTACTTC
CASSYSGTSAYEQYF
>TRBJ1-2|.|TRBV28|17|.
TGTGCCAGCAGCCCCATCCTAATACGGGGGGCAGGCTATGGCTACACCTTC
CASSPILIRGAGYGYTF
>TRBJ2-5|.|TRBV15|13|.
TGTGCCACCAGCAGTTGGGCCCAAGAGACCCAGTACTTC
CATSSWAQETQYF
>TRBJ1-2|.|TRBV5-4|12|.
TGTGCCAGCAGCGGCGAGGTCTATGGCTACACCTTC
CASSGEVYGYTF
>TRBJ1-4|TRBD1|TRBV7-2|15|.
TGTGCCAGCAGCTTAGGGAGGGTCAGGGGGGAAAAACTGTTTTTT
CASSLGRVRGEKLFF
>TRBJ1-2|.|TRBV20-1|11|.
TGCAGTGCTAGAAACATAATTGGCTACACCTTC
CSARNIIGYTF
>TRBJ2-7|TRBD1|TRBV7-9|14|.
TGTGCCAGCAGCCCTCGGGACAGGACTAACGAGCAGTACTTC
CASSPRDRTNEQYF
>TRBJ1-3|.|TRBV30|11|.
TGTGCCTGGAGCGCCGGAGCGGGACAAGCGTTT
CAWSAGAGQAF
>TRBJ2-2|TRBD2|TRBV5-4|15|.
TGTGCCAGCAGCGGGGGGACTAGCGGGAACGGGGAGCTGTTTTTT
CASSGGTSGNGELFF
>TRBJ2-2|.|TRBV7-7|13|.
TGTGCTAGCAGCCGGGGGTACACCGGGGAGCTGTTTTTT
CASSRGYTGELFF
>TRBJ1-1|.|TRBV9|14|.
TGTGCCAGCAGGCATGTAACAGGGACCACTGAAGCTTTCTTT
CASRHVTGTTEAFF
>TRBJ1-2|.|TRBV15|15|.
TGTGCCACCAGCAGAGGAAGGGGATCCAACTATGGCTACACCTTC
CATSRGRGSNYGYTF
>TRBJ2-1|.|TRBV5-4|14|.
TGTGCCAGCAGCTTGGAATTCGGGCGGGGTGAGCAGTTCTTC
CASSLEFGRGEQFF
>TRBJ2-5|TRBD2|TRBV5-1|15|.
TGCGCCAGCAGCTGGGGACTAGCGGGCCAAGAGACCCAGTACTTC
CASSWGLAGQETQYF
>TRBJ2-5|TRBD2|TRBV7-2|15|.
TGTGCCAGCAGCAAGGTAGCGGGGCGGAGGGAGACCCAGTACTTC
CASSKVAGRRETQYF
>TRBJ2-3|TRBD2|TRBV9|16|.
TGTGCCAGCAGCGATCGGACTAGCGGGACCCCAGAGGGGCAGTATTTT
CASSDRTSGTPEGQYF
>TRBJ2-7|TRBD2|TRBV5-1|14|.
TGCGCCAGTCGGACTAGCGGGAGTATCTACGAGCAGTACTTC
CASRTSGSIYEQYF
>TRBJ1-1|.|TRBV11-3|15|.
TGTGCCAGCAGCTTAGGTCCGGACAGTGGGACTGAAGCTTTCTTT
CASSLGPDSGTEAFF
>TRBJ2-2|TRBD2|TRBV7-6|16|.
TGTGCCAGCAGCCCCCGGGGGGGCCCGAACACCGGGGAGCTGTTTTTT
CASSPRGGPNTGELFF
>TRBJ1-5|TRBD1|TRBV6-5|13|.
TGTGCCAGCAGGTCCAGACAGGGCCAGCCCCAGCATTTT
CASRSRQGQPQHF
>TRBJ1-5|.|TRBV19|14|.
TGTGCCAGCTCCGAGCCGTTTCTAAGCGAGCCCCAGCATTTT
CASSEPFLSEPQHF
>TRBJ2-5|TRBD1|TRBV11-3|16|.
TGTGCCAGCAGCTTAGGGACAGGGGGCTTTGGCGAGACCCAGTACTTC
CASSLGTGGFGETQYF
>TRBJ2-3|.|TRBV7-2|14|.
TGTGCCAGCAGCCTCGGAGGGCCGACAGATACGCAGTATTTT
CASSLGGPTDTQYF
>TRBJ2-1|.|TRBV7-9|15|.
TGTGCCAGCAGTCCCGGGATAAGGAACCTCAATGAGCAGTTCTTC
CASSPGIRNLNEQFF
>TRBJ2-1|.|TRBV20-1|11|.
TGCAGTGCCCCCGAGGACAATGAGCAGTTCTTC
CSAPEDNEQFF
>TRBJ2-7|.|TRBV7-8|15|.
TGTGCCAGCAGCTACGGGGGACGAACCAACTACGAGCAGTACTTC
CASSYGGRTNYEQYF
>TRBJ2-5|TRBD2|TRBV6-5|16|.
TGTGCCAGCAGTTCCCGGGCTAGCGGGAGTTCCGAGACCCAGTACTTC
CASSSRASGSSETQYF
>TRBJ1-2|.|TRBV19|12|.
TGTGCCACCCGGGAGGGTAACTATGGCTACACCTTC
CATREGNYGYTF
>TRBJ2-1|.|TRBV12-5|15|.
TGTGCTAGTGGTTTGGCAGGGTACACCTACAATGAGCAGTTCTTC
CASGLAGYTYNEQFF
>TRBJ1-5|TRBD1|TRBV6-6|13|.
TGTGCCAGCAGTTTACAGGGGGATCAGCCCCAGCATTTT
CASSLQGDQPQHF
>TRBJ1-5|.|TRBV30|13|few
TGTGCCTGGAGTGTGAACAATCAACAGCCCCAGCATTTT
CAWSVNNQQPQHF
>TRBJ1-2|.|TRBV6-1|13|few
TGTGCCAGCAGTGAAGCTCGGGGCTATGGCTACACCTTC
CASSEARGYGYTF
>TRBJ2-7|.|TRBV6-6|12|few
TGTGCCAGCAGTAATCCTTCGGACGAGCAGTACTTC
CASSNPSDEQYF
>TRBJ2-2|.|TRBV6-6|15|once
TGTGCCAGCAGTTACTATGGGTCGGGCACCGGGGAGCTGTTTTTT
CASSYYGSGTGELFF
>TRBJ1-2|.|TRBV6-5|13|.
TGTGCCAGCAGTTATCGACAGAACTATGGCTACACCTTC
CASSYRQNYGYTF
>TRBJ2-3|TRBD2|TRBV5-4|15|.
TGTGCCAGCAGCCCAAGCGGGGTCCCCGGAGATACGCAGTATTTT
CASSPSGVPGDTQYF
>TRBJ2-3|.|TRBV27|18|.
TGTGCCAGCAGTTTAAACCCCCTCTCCAGCGGGAGCACAGATACGCAGTATTTT
CASSLNPLSSGSTDTQYF
>TRBJ1-2|TRBD1|TRBV11-2|13|.
TGTGCCAGCAGCCAGGACAGGAGCTATGGCTACACCTTC
CASSQDRSYGYTF
>TRBJ2-2|.|TRBV29-1|13|.
TGCAGCGTTGAACCTCGGGACACCGGGGAGCTGTTTTTT
CSVEPRDTGELFF
>TRBJ1-2|.|TRBV28|14|.
TGTGCCAGCAGTTTTGGGGGCGAAAACTATGGCTACACCTTC
CASSFGGENYGYTF
>TRBJ1-3|TRBD1|TRBV15|17|.
TGTGCCACCAGCAGAGGTTTGGGACAGGGTTCATCGAACACCATATATTTT
CATSRGLGQGSSNTIYF